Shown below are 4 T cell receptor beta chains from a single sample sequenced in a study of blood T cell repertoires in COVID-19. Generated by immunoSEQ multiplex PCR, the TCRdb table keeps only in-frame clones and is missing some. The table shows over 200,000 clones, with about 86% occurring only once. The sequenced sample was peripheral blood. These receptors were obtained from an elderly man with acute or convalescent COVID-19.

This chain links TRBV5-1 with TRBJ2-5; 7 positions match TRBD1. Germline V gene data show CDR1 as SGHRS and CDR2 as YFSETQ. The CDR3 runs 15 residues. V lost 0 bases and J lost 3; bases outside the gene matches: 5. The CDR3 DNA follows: TGCGCCAGCAGCTTGGAGGGGGCGGTAAAAGAGACCCAGTACTTC. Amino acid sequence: CASSLEGAVKETQYF.

DNA for the CDR3: TGTGCCAGCAGCTTGGGGGGGACCGGGGAGCTGTTTTTT. It specifies CASSLGGTGELFF. This sequence joins TRBV11-3 and TRBJ2-2, with 7 nucleotides matching TRBD2. Germline-derived CDR1 and CDR2 are SGHNT and YENEEA. The CDR3 totals 13 residues. After removal of 3 bases from V and 5 bases from J, the junction contained 0 bases not matched to a gene.

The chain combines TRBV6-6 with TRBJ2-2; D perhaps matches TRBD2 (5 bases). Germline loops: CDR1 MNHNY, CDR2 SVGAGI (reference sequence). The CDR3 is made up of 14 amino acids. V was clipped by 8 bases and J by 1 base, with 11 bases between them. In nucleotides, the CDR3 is TGTGCCAGCTGCCTTCGGGGGAACACCGGGGAGCTGTTTTTT. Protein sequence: CASCLRGNTGELFF.

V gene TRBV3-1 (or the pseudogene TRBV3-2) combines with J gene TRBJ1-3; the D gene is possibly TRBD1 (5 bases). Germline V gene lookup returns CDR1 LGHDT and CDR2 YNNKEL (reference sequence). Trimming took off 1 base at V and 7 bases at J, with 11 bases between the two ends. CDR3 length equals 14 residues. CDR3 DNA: TGTGCCAGCAGCCAAGTCTCAGGGTGGAACACCATATATTTT. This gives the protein CASSQVSGWNTIYF.